This T cell receptor (beta chain) was sequenced for a study of blood T cells in healthy people across ages (dated by TCRdb to the mid-2010s). With respect to the entire study: In model experiments, template switching captured about one uniquely barcoded TCR beta cDNA molecule for every two T cells. To track age-related changes in TCR beta repertoire diversity, the study relied on deep sequencing normalized with unique cDNA molecular identifiers. The donors were split into four age groups: young (average about 15 years), middle-aged (roughly 39), aged (62) and long-lived (more than 80). To avoid experimental bias, donors of different ages were spread randomly across the sequencing lanes. Two additional independent replicas of 1 million unique cDNA reads from the same blood draw were analyzed for two donors (one aged 18 to 30 and one aged 80 or older).

The paper as a whole reports these results and caveats: The CMV infection status of donors was not known, potentially confounding age-related changes in expanded clonotypes. Estimates of total diversity based on one million sequenced T cells were regarded as lower bounds and as underestimates. A strong correlation was found between observed TCR beta diversity and the percentage of naive T cells measured by flow cytometry. Since profiling was done on bulk unsorted PBMCs, naive and antigen-experienced compartments could not be conclusively compared. As age increased, observed TCR beta diversity per million T cells dropped in a roughly linear way, and a significant reduction was already evident by age 40. Compared with the aged group, more naive CD4+ T cells, fewer expanded clones and increased TCR diversity were shown by the long-lived group, suggesting age selection.

CDR1 and CDR2, per the germline V gene, are MNHEY and SVGAGI. Reading from cysteine to phenylalanine, the CDR3 counts 16 amino acids. Only the CDR3 portion is preserved as DNA: 48 bases, with reading frame beginning at the first base. Cut back by 0 bases and 1 base, the V and J ends lie 11 bases apart. Receptor libraries were prepared by 5' RACE. TCRdb names Illumina HiSeq 2500 as the instrument used. A second PCR of roughly 6 to 11 cycles was performed with a sample-barcoded 5' primer and a J-beta primer mix. A unique molecular identifier was introduced onto each TCR beta cDNA molecule by a template-switch 5' adaptor carrying 12 random nucleotides. Each sample yielded at least 2.5 million CDR3-containing paired-end reads. All of the RNA was converted into first-strand cDNA using the Mint cDNA synthesis kit, with a TRBC-specific oligonucleotide serving as the primer. All cDNA was treated with uracil-DNA glycosylase and then went through a first 18-cycle PCR with the universal primers M1SS and BC2_uni_R. In the source study's methods: Normalization of each sample was performed by random selection of 1 million high-quality reads, each carrying a distinct molecular identifier. Instead of being binned into consensus sequences, reads that shared molecular identifiers were thrown out. MiTCR, set to a Q25 quality threshold and the strictest error-elimination algorithm, was used for CDR3 identification, clonotype clustering and error correction. A nonparametric unseen species model with Euler transformation was used to estimate lower-bound total TCR beta diversity. The raw public data were reprocessed by TCRdb itself: fastp quality trimming at Q25, MiXCR clonotype calling, in-frame beta chains only. Here each entry gathers all rows of one CDR3 protein and keeps the most common genes and DNA. These V and J calls rely on TCRdb rather than the paper's analysis. This sample lists about 1.5 million distinct CDR3 sequences; approximately 42% were detected once. The top ten clones comprise roughly 7.9% of the sample.

This clonotype has just a few counts. No cognate antigen has been identified for it. No base-level quality is on record; no much larger clone is a single base apart. Systemically healthy Caucasian individuals from Russia, some 38 in total and aged roughly 6 to 90 years, were included as donors. Each donor gave ten milliliters of peripheral blood, collected into EDTA-treated Vacutainer tubes. Ficoll-Paque density-gradient centrifugation was used to isolate PBMCs, with at least 7 million per sample. Total RNA, at least 5 micrograms per sample, was extracted from PBMCs with Trizol reagent. For every donor, flow cytometry on a PBMC aliquot measured the percentage of naive CD45RAhigh/CD27high T cells.

What was sequenced was blood. In this chain, TRBV6-5 is recombined with TRBJ2-3, with TRBD1 tentatively as D gene (7 bases match). The TCR was taken from a woman between 18 and 29 years old in good health. In nucleotide form, the sequence is TGTGCCAGCAGTTACTCGGCGGGACAGCGCACAGATACGCAGTATTTT. It encodes CASSYSAGQRTDTQYF.